This TCR beta chain is from a study of shared clonotypes between healthy human individuals. Overall study findings and caveats: Naive subsets generally exceeded memory subsets in estimated richness. The rarefaction results pointed to incomplete sorted-subset sequencing despite large depth.

The table came from immunoSEQ multiplex PCR; TCRdb's copy has only in-frame clones and leaves some out. The table includes some 1 million clones, under 80% detected once. Worth noting for this clone: What it recognizes is unknown.

Memory CD4+ cells were the fraction left after CD45RA+ naive selection. This receptor was obtained from a man aged 18-30 years in good health. Sequenced: memory CD4+ T cells sorted from blood. Indicated subset: CD45RA-negative fraction.

The CDR3 region is CASSLGGGGGVTEAFF. The CDR3 coding sequence is TGTGCCAGCAGCTTGGGAGGCGGAGGGGGGGTGACTGAAGCTTTCTTT. The V gene is TRBV5-4, the J gene TRBJ1-1; a possible D gene is TRBD1 (6 bases). The CDR3 runs to 16 residues. Germline V lookup: CDR1 SGHNT, CDR2 YYREEE (reference sequence). Trimming cost V 0 bases and J 5 bases, with 17 bases left between them.